This passage covers 29 T cell receptor beta chains from one sample sequenced in a study of cytomegalovirus exposure and HLA in healthy donors. The PCR was carried out with 60 Vbeta primers and 13 Jbeta primers. TCRdb's copy holds only in-frame clones and misses some; the assay was immunoSEQ multiplex PCR. Counted here are about 150,000 clones, 65% to 80% occurring once; the ten biggest clones make up 3.1%. Material: PBMCs. The receptor source for this set is a male donor in good health and CMV-seronegative.

This clone was picked up a small number of times. The rearrangement uses TRBV9 and TRBJ2-3; 15 bases map to TRBD2. In germline, CDR1 is SGDLS, CDR2 YYNGEE. Trimming at V came to 2 bases and at J to 4 bases, leaving 2 bases not matched to a gene. This CDR3 contains 16 residues. CDR3 sequence reads: CASSVRTSGGADTQYF. As DNA, the CDR3 is TGTGCCAGCAGCGTCAGGACTAGCGGGGGGGCAGATACGCAGTATTTT.

This clone has only a few counts. The chain has TRBV18 and TRBJ2-7; 12 nucleotides match TRBD2. Germline trimming cut 3 bases from V and 4 bases from J; bases unmatched to any gene: 7. The germline V gene has CDR1 KGHSH and CDR2 LQKENI. This CDR3 has 16 amino acids. CDR3 sequence: CASSPELAGGLYEQYF. The CDR3 nucleotides read TGTGCCAGCTCACCGGAACTAGCGGGAGGACTATACGAGCAGTACTTC.

A single count supports this clone. V usage is TRBV11-1 and J usage is TRBJ1-4; D is ambiguous. The CDR3 is 13 residues long. V dropped 1 base and J dropped 8 bases, with 8 bases sitting between them. The germline CDR1 and CDR2 sequences are SGHAT and FQDESV (reference sequence). Here the CDR3 reads CASSLDRGEKLFF. The CDR3, as DNA: TGTGCCAGCAGCTTAGATCGCGGCGAAAAACTGTTTTTT.

The chain links TRBV28 to TRBJ2-3; D is possibly TRBD2 (5 bases). The length of the CDR3 is 12 residues. The V end was cut by 8 bases, the J end by 0 bases, with 6 bases between. Germline V CDR1 and CDR2: MDHEN, SYDVKM. The CDR3 loop reads CASRTSTDTQYF. CDR3 nucleotide sequence: TGTGCCAGCCGGACTAGCACAGATACGCAGTATTTT.

V usage is TRBV28 and J usage is TRBJ2-7; D unclear. V lost 1 base and J lost 8, with 12 bases in between. This CDR3 has 13 amino acids. Per the germline V gene, CDR1 is MDHEN and CDR2 is SYDVKM. DNA of the CDR3: TGTGCCAGCAGTTTATTATCGGGTGGAAAGCAGTACTTC. Protein sequence: CASSLLSGGKQYF.

This clone was recorded once. The V gene is TRBV4-2, the J gene TRBJ2-1; no firm D call. The germline V gene has CDR1 LGHNA and CDR2 YNFKEQ. The CDR3 spans 14 residues. Trimming removed 4 bases at V and 0 bases at J, with 7 bases between. The CDR3, as DNA: TGTGCCAGCAGCCCTCTAGGCTCCTACAATGAGCAGTTCTTC. Its protein product is CASSPLGSYNEQFF.

The V gene is TRBV11-2, the J gene TRBJ1-6; 9 positions match TRBD1. The J segment lost 8 bases and the V segment lost 4 bases, leaving 3 bases of the junction unmatched. Looked up from germline, CDR1 is SGHAT and CDR2 is FQNNGV. This CDR3 is 14 amino acids long. The CDR3 is CASSSRTGDSPLHF. The CDR3 DNA reads TGTGCCAGCAGCTCGAGGACAGGGGATTCACCCCTCCACTTT.

This sequence joins TRBV11-2 and TRBJ1-1; D is perhaps TRBD1 (5 bases). The CDR3 sequence is 13 residues long. Germline lookup yields CDR1 SGHAT and CDR2 FQNNGV. V shed 5 bases and J shed 1 base, with 8 bases lying between them. CDR3 bases: TGTGCCAGCAGCCCTCAGGGGAACACTGAAGCTTTCTTT. It yields the protein CASSPQGNTEAFF.

This clone occurred once. The chain uses TRBV4-1 and TRBJ2-2, with no clear D. Germline-derived CDR1 and CDR2 are MGHRA and YSYEKL. The germline V and J ends were trimmed by 0 bases and 6 bases, with 14 bases remaining between them. The CDR3 has 16 residues. The CDR3 sequence is CASSQDPGSIPGELFF. In DNA, the CDR3 is TGCGCCAGCAGCCAAGATCCGGGTTCGATACCCGGGGAGCTGTTTTTT.

The rearrangement joins TRBV7-8 to TRBJ2-1; D might be TRBD1 (5 bases). The CDR3 extends over 15 amino acids. V was clipped by 4 bases and J by 6 bases, with 16 bases between them. CDR1 and CDR2 from the germline V gene are SGHVS and FQNEAQ. The CDR3 reads CASSSAPGLSNEQFF. In DNA form, the CDR3 reads TGTGCCAGCAGCTCCGCCCCAGGGTTAAGCAATGAGCAGTTCTTC.

The rearrangement links TRBV2 to TRBJ2-3, with D perhaps TRBD1 (6 bases). V lost 2 bases and J lost 3, with 6 bases in between. Germline CDR1 is SNHLY and CDR2 is FYNNEI. The CDR3 totals 13 residues. The CDR3 DNA follows: TGTGCCAGCAGTGAACAGGGGACAGATACGCAGTATTTT. Translating it yields CASSEQGTDTQYF.

The J gene is TRBJ1-1, the V gene TRBV6-1, with unresolved D. CDR1 is MNHNS, CDR2 SASEGT, per germline. CDR3 length: 14 amino acids. The germline V and J ends were trimmed by 3 bases and 0 bases, with 8 bases remaining between them. CDR3 in amino acids: CASSDTGLNTEAFF. In DNA form, the CDR3 reads TGTGCCAGCAGTGACACCGGGTTGAACACTGAAGCTTTCTTT.

Worth noting for this clone: This CDR3 is also generated by other DNA sequences in the sample. CDR3 DNA sequence: TGTGCCATCAGTGAGTCGAGACAGGGAAACACTGAAGCTTTCTTT. The encoded protein is CAISESRQGNTEAFF. The chain has TRBV10-3 and TRBJ1-1, with TRBD1 matching 7 bases. This CDR3 is 15 amino acids long. Trimming removed 0 bases from V and 2 bases from J; junction bases left unmatched: 3. The germline V gene has CDR1 ENHRY and CDR2 SYGVKD.

The V gene is TRBV2, the J gene TRBJ2-6; D is undetermined. The CDR3 contains 13 residues. Trimming removed 6 bases from V and 0 bases from J, with 3 bases in between. Germline loops: CDR1 SNHLY, CDR2 FYNNEI. The CDR3 loop is CASRSSGANVLTF. Written as DNA, the CDR3 is TGTGCCAGCAGGAGCTCTGGGGCCAACGTCCTGACTTTC.

The rearrangement links TRBV21-1 to TRBJ2-2; the table's D call TRBD2 went unverified against the DNA. TRBV21-1 corresponds to a pseudogene. This CDR3 comprises 16 residues. For the CDR3, the DNA is TGTGCCAGCAGCAAAGTCCGGGGAGTGAACACCGGGGAGCTGTTTTTT. As protein: CASSKVRGVNTGELFF.

The chain links TRBV9 to TRBJ1-1; 7 bases line up with TRBD1. J was trimmed by 4 bases and V by 4 bases; bases with no gene match: 13. This CDR3 has 16 residues. From germline, CDR1 is SGDLS and CDR2 YYNGEE. The CDR3 sequence: CASSPRQGWPGTEAFF. DNA for the CDR3: TGTGCCAGCAGCCCGAGACAGGGTTGGCCGGGCACTGAAGCTTTCTTT.

This clone has only a few counts. The chain's CDR3 is CASSQERIAYNEQFF. CDR3 in DNA: TGCGCCAGCAGCCAAGAGAGGATAGCCTACAATGAGCAGTTCTTC. V gene TRBV4-1 combines with J gene TRBJ2-1; no clear D gene. The CDR3 consists of 15 residues. Germline V gene data show CDR1 as MGHRA and CDR2 as YSYEKL. Between the trimmed V and J ends, which lost 0 bases and 2 bases, there was a span of 8 bases.

The chain joins TRBV30 to TRBJ1-5; D is perhaps TRBD1 (6 bases). V dropped 0 bases and J dropped 2 bases, with 11 bases sitting between them. The CDR3 has 15 residues. Germline loops: CDR1 GTSNPN, CDR2 SVGIG (reference sequence). CDR3 DNA sequence: TGTGCCTGGAGTGTACTAGGGGGTGGCAATCAGCCCCAGCATTTT. Residues: CAWSVLGGGNQPQHF.

The rearrangement uses TRBV4-1 and TRBJ1-2, with 8 positions matching TRBD1. The trim removed 1 base at V and 3 bases at J, leaving 7 bases unmatched. The CDR3 extends over 16 amino acids. Germline CDR1 and CDR2: MGHRA and YSYEKL. The CDR3 nucleotides read TGCGCCAGCAGCCAAGTCGAGACAGGGGCTGACTATGGCTACACCTTC. Amino acids: CASSQVETGADYGYTF.

A word on this clone: The junction departs from germline at one end; a sequencing error may be responsible. This chain joins TRBV6-5 and TRBJ1-1; 7 bases align to TRBD1. Germline V CDR1 and CDR2: MNHEY, SVGAGI. The CDR3 extends over 14 amino acids. This CDR3 is CASRQQGPNTEASF. The CDR3 DNA follows: TGTGCCAGCAGGCAACAGGGGCCGAACACTGAAGCTTCCTTT.

V and J are TRBV7-9 and TRBJ2-2; D is perhaps TRBD1 (5 bases). The V gene lost 2 bases and the J gene lost 4 bases, with 5 bases spanning the gap. CDR3 length: 13 amino acids. CDR1 and CDR2 (germline): SEHNR, FQNEAQ (reference sequence). CDR3 amino acids: CASSLRGTGELFF. The CDR3 DNA reads as TGTGCCAGCAGCTTAAGGGGCACCGGGGAGCTGTTTTTT. Full variable domain (outside the CDR3, taken from reference TRBV7-9 and TRBJ2-2): DTGVSQNPRHKITKRGQNVTFRCDPISEHNRLYWYRQTLGQGPEFLTYFQNEAQLEKSRLLSDRFSAERPKGSFSTLEIQRTEQGDSAMYLCASSLRGTGELFFGEGSRLTVL.

This clone was found a few times. The J gene is TRBJ2-2, the V gene TRBV10-3; a possible D gene is TRBD1 (6 bases). The CDR3 is made up of 12 amino acids. The ends were cut back, 2 bases at V and 14 bases at J, with 12 bases in the middle. CDR1 is ENHRY, CDR2 SYGVKD, per germline. This CDR3 reads CAISEPDSILFF. CDR3 bases: TGTGCCATCAGTGAGCCGGACAGTATACTGTTTTTT.

The chain has TRBV7-9 and TRBJ1-2; D is possibly TRBD1 (6 bases). CDR1 is SEHNR and CDR2 is FQNEAQ in the germline V gene (reference sequence). This CDR3 has 14 residues. The V end lost 5 bases, the J end lost 3 bases, and 13 bases lay between the germline ends. DNA for the CDR3: TGTGCCAGCAGCCCGGGGGGGCCGTACTATGGCTACACCTTC. Translated, it gives CASSPGGPYYGYTF.

The chain joins TRBV15 to TRBJ2-1; 10 bases are shared with TRBD2. CDR1 and CDR2 (germline): LNHNV, YYDKDF (reference sequence). The V segment lost 1 base and the J segment 3 bases; nucleotides outside the gene matches: 0. CDR3 length: 15 residues. CDR3 bases: TGTGCCACCAGCAGAGTAGCGGGGGGCTACAATGAGCAGTTCTTC. It encodes CATSRVAGGYNEQFF. Full variable domain (remainder filled in from reference TRBV15 and TRBJ2-1): DAMVIQNPRYQVTQFGKPVTLSCSQTLNHNVMYWYQQKSSQAPKLLFHYYDKDFNNEADTPDNFQSRRPNTSFCFLDIRSPGLGDTAMYLCATSRVAGGYNEQFFGPGTRLTVL.

V gene TRBV11-2 combines with J gene TRBJ2-5; 7 bases agree with TRBD1. The DNA end is a closer match to TRBJ2-7, so the J assignment may be wrong. The CDR3 has 15 residues. Germline V CDR1 and CDR2: SGHAT, FQNNGV. As DNA, the CDR3 is TGTGCCAGCAGCCCCCTCCAGACAGGGTACCACGAGCAGTACTTC. Residues: CASSPLQTGYHEQYF.

CDR3 sequence reads: CASRVTTGDQGEQYF. In nucleotides, the CDR3 is TGCGCCAGCAGAGTGACGACAGGGGACCAAGGGGAGCAGTACTTC. The chain links TRBV10-2 to TRBJ2-5, with 8 bases that match TRBD1. J was trimmed by 11 bases and V by 6 bases; bases with no gene match: 17. In germline, CDR1 is WSHSY, CDR2 SAAADI. CDR3 length equals 15 residues.

A note on this clone: The same CDR3 is also encoded by other DNA sequences in this sample. This sequence joins TRBV9 and TRBJ1-1; 9 nucleotides line up with TRBD1. Trimming cost V 2 bases and J 4 bases; bases outside gene matches: 3. This CDR3 is built from 14 residues. Germline loops: CDR1 SGDLS, CDR2 YYNGEE. The CDR3 DNA reads TGTGCCAGCAGCGTGACAGGGGGGGTCACTGAAGCTTTCTTT. The encoded protein is CASSVTGGVTEAFF.

This rearrangement joins TRBV16 to TRBJ1-5; D not resolved. The CDR3 length is 15 residues. Germline CDR1 reads KGHSY; CDR2 reads FQNENV. With 2 bases removed from V and 3 bases from J, the gap between germline ends came to 11 bases. The CDR3 sequence is CASSQDGGPNQPQHF. CDR3 DNA: TGTGCCAGCAGCCAAGATGGCGGCCCCAATCAGCCCCAGCATTTT.

The chain employs TRBV9 and TRBJ2-2; a possible D gene is TRBD1 (6 bases). This CDR3 contains 16 residues. V dropped 0 bases and J dropped 5 bases, with 14 bases sitting between them. Germline-derived CDR1 and CDR2 are SGDLS and YYNGEE. CDR3 in amino acids: CASSVDPGQGTGELFF. For the CDR3, the DNA is TGTGCCAGCAGCGTAGACCCTGGGCAGGGGACCGGGGAGCTGTTTTTT.